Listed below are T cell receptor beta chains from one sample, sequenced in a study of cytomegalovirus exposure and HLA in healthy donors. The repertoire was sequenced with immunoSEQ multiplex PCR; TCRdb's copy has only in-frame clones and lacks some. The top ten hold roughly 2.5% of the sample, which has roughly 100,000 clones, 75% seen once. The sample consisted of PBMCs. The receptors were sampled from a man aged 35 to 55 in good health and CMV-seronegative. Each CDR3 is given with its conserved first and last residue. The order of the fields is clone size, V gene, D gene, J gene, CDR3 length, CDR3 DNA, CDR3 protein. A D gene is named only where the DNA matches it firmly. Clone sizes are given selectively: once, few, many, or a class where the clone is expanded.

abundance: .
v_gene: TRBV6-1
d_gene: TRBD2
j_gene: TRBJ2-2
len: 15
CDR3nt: TGTGCCAGCAATCCGGGACTAGCGAACACCGGGGAGCTGTTTTTT
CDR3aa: CASNPGLANTGELFF

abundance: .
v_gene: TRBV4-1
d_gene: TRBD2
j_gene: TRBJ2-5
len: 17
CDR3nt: TGCGCCAGCAGCCAAGATGGAGCGGGGGGTGGTCAAGAGACCCAGTACTTC
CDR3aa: CASSQDGAGGGQETQYF

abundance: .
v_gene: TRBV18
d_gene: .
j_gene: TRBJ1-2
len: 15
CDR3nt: TGTGCCAGCTCACCATCCCCCGGGGGAACCTATGGCTACACCTTC
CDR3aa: CASSPSPGGTYGYTF

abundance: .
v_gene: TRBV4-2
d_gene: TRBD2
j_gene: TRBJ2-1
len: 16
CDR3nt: TGTGCCAGCAGCCAAGATCGGGCTAGCGGTTACAATGAGCAGTTCTTC
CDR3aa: CASSQDRASGYNEQFF

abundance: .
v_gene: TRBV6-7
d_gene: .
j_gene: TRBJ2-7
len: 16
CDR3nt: TGTGCCAGCAGTTACTCCCAGCGAGCGCCCACCTACGAGCAGTACTTC
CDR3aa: CASSYSQRAPTYEQYF

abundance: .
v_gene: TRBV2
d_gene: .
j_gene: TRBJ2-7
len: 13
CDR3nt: TGTGCCAGCAGAGGGGAGGCGGCCTACGAGCAGTACTTC
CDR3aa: CASRGEAAYEQYF

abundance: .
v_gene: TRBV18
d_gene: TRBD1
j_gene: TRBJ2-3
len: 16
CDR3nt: TGTGCCAGCTCAGCTTATCAGGGGGCCAGCACAGATACGCAGTATTTT
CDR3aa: CASSAYQGASTDTQYF

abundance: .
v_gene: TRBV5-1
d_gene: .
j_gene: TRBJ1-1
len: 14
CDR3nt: TGCGCCAGCAGCTTGGCCGGGGGGTACACTGAAGCTTTCTTT
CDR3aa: CASSLAGGYTEAFF

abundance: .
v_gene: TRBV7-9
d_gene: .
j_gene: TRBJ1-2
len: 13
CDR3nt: TGTGCCAGCAGCTTAGACGGGTGGGATGGCTACACCTTC
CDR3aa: CASSLDGWDGYTF

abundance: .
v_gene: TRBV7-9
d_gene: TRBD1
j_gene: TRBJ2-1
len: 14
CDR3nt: TGTGCCAGCAGCTTACTGGGGACAGGGAATGAGCAGTTCTTC
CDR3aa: CASSLLGTGNEQFF

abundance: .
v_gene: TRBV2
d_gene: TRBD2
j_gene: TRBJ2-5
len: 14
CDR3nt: TGTGCCAGCAGAGGACGGGGGGGCGGAGAGACCCAGTACTTC
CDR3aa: CASRGRGGGETQYF

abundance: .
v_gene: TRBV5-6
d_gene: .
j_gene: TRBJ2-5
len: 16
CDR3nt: TGTGCCAGCAGCTTGGGGCGGACAGCCTACCAAGAGACCCAGTACTTC
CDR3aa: CASSLGRTAYQETQYF

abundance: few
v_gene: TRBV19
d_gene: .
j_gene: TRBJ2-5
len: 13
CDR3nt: TGTGCCAGTAGTGTCGGGATTCAAGAGACCCAGTACTTC
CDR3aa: CASSVGIQETQYF

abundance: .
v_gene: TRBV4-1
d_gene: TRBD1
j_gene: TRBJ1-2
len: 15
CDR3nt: TGCGCCAGCAGCCAGGCCGGGACAGGGTTCTATGGCTACACCTTC
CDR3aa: CASSQAGTGFYGYTF

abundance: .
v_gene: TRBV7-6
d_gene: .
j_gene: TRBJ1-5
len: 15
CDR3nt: TGTGCCAGCAGCCGGGAGGTCGGTAGCAATCAGCCCCAGCATTTT
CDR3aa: CASSREVGSNQPQHF

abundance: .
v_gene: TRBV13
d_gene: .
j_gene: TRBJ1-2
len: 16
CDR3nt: TGTGCCAGCAGCTTAGGTGCGAGGCGCGGTAACTATGGCTACACCTTC
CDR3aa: CASSLGARRGNYGYTF

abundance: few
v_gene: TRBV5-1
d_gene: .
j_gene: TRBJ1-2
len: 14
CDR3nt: TGCGCCAGCAGCTCGGGACACACGGGTCGGGGCTACACCTTC
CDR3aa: CASSSGHTGRGYTF

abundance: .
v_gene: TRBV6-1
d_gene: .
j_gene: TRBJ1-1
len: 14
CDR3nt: TGTGCCAGCAGTGAAAGGGCGGGGAACACTGAAGCTTTCTTT
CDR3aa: CASSERAGNTEAFF

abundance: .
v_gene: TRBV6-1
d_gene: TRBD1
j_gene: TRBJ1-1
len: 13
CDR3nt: TGTGCCAGCTCGGGACAGGGAGAAACTGAAGCTTTCTTT
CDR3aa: CASSGQGETEAFF

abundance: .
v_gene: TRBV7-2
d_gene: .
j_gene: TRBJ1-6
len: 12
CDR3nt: TGTGCCAGCAGCTTAGTAAATTCACCCCTCCACTTT
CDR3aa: CASSLVNSPLHF

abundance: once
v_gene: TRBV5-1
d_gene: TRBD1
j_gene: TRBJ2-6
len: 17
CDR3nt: TGCGCCAGCAGCCCAACCATACAGGGGTCTGGGGCCAACGTCCTGACTTTC
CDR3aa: CASSPTIQGSGANVLTF

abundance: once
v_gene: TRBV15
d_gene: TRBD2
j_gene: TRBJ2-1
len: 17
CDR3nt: TGTGCCACCAGCAGAGAAAGGATTAGCGGGGGCTACAATGAGCAGTTCTTC
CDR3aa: CATSRERISGGYNEQFF